This T cell receptor (beta chain) was sequenced for a study of T cell repertoires in cytomegalovirus infection. TCRdb reprocessed the reads with MiXCR, giving one entry per CDR3 protein. The repertoire holds 45,000 to 50,000 distinct CDR3 sequences, with 15% to 25% as singletons. V lost 4 bases, J lost 6 bases, and 7 bases stayed unmatched. CDR1 and CDR2 from the germline V gene are SEHNR and FQNEAQ (reference sequence). This CDR3 is built from 14 residues. This clonotype was counted only a few times. What it binds is not known. The chain is built from TRBV7-9 and TRBJ2-7; 9 positions match TRBD1. The origin of this receptor is a human donor in good health (CMV status not recorded). Some clones in this sample may be carry-over from other donors' samples. Sequencing used CD8+ T cells from cultured PBMCs, obtained from culture after CMV antigen stimulation. Here the CDR3 reads CASSSGTGYIEQYF. The CDR3 nucleotides are TGTGCCAGCAGCTCGGGGACAGGGTATATCGAGCAGTACTTC.